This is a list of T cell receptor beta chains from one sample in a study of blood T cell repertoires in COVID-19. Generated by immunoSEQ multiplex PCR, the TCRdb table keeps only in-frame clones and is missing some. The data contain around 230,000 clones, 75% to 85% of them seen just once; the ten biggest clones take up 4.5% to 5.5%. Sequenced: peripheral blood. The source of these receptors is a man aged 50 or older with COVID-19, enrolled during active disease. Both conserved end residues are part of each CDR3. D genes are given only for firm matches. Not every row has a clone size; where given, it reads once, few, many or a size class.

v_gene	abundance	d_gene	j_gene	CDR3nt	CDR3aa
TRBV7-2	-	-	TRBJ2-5	TGTGCCAGCAGCTTAGGAGGGTACCAAGAGACCCAGTACTTC	CASSLGGYQETQYF
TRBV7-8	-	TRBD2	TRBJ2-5	TGTGCCAGCAGCCCTAGCGGGGGACAAGAGACCCAGTACTTC	CASSPSGGQETQYF
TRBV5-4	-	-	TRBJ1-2	TGTGCCAGCAGCTTGGATGCGGGGAACTATGGCTACACCTTC	CASSLDAGNYGYTF
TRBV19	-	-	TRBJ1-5	TGTGCCAGTAGTACGGCCCGAGGCAGGGAGGTTCAGCCCCAGCATTTT	CASSTARGREVQPQHF
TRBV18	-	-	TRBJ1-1	TGTGCCAGCTCCCCAATTTCTGGGGGGGAAGCTTTCTTT	CASSPISGGEAFF
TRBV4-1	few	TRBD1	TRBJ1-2	TGCGCCAGCAGCCAAGATTCAGGACAGGGTGTCTATGGCTACACCTTC	CASSQDSGQGVYGYTF
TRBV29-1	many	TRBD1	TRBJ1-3	TGCAGCGTCGAAATGGGACAGGGGCGAAACACCATATATTTT	CSVEMGQGRNTIYF
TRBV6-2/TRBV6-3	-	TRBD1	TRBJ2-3	TGTGCCAGCAGTTCCGGGACAGGGCAGTATTTT	CASSSGTGQYF
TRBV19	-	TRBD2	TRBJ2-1	TGTGCCAGTAGTATGAGGCCAGCGGGGTACTACAATGAGCAGTTCTTC	CASSMRPAGYYNEQFF
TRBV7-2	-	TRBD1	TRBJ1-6	TGTGCCAGCAGCTTGACAGGGGGCGGCTCACCCCTCCACTTT	CASSLTGGGSPLHF
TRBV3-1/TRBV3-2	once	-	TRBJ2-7	TGTGCCAGCAGCGCGGGGATTTACGAGCAGTACTTC	CASSAGIYEQYF
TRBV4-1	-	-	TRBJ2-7	TGCGCCAGCAGCCAAATTGACAGAACCTACGAGCAGTACTTC	CASSQIDRTYEQYF
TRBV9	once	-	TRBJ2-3	TGTGCCAGCAGCGTTTTACAGTACACAGATACGCAGTATTTT	CASSVLQYTDTQYF
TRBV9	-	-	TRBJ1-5	TGTGCCCGAAGGGGGGGCGGGAATCAGCCCCAGCATTTT	CARRGGGNQPQHF
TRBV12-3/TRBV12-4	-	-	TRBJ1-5	TGTGCCAGCAGCACGGGAAACAATCAGCCCCAGCATTTT	CASSTGNNQPQHF
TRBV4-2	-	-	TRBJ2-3	TGTGCCAGCAATTTAACAGGAGCTCCCCGGCCAGATACGCAGTATTTT	CASNLTGAPRPDTQYF
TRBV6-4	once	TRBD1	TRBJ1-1	TGTGCCAGCAGTGACTCGAAAGGGACAGGGAAGAACACTGAAGCTTTCTTT	CASSDSKGTGKNTEAFF
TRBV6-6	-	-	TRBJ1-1	TGTGCCAGCAGGACAGGAAACACTGAAGCTTTCTTT	CASRTGNTEAFF